These T cell receptor beta chains were read from a single sample in a study of cytomegalovirus exposure and HLA in healthy donors. Assay: immunoSEQ multiplex PCR; the TCRdb copy retains only in-frame clones and omits some. The repertoire holds approximately 210,000 clones, with nearly 80% as singletons. Sequenced input: PBMCs. The receptors come from a male donor in good health and CMV-seronegative. CDR3s include the opening cysteine and the closing phenylalanine or tryptophan. The order of the fields is V gene, J gene, clone size, D gene, CDR3 protein, CDR3 DNA. A D gene is named only where the DNA matches it firmly. Size values are once, few and many counts, or a class for expanded clones, and some rows have none.

TRBV18	TRBJ2-3	.	.	CASSTGIPSTDTQYF	TGTGCCAGCTCCACGGGGATTCCCTCCACAGATACGCAGTATTTT
TRBV4-3	TRBJ2-2	once	.	CASSQDIEPPRTGELFF	TGCGCCAGCAGCCAAGATATAGAGCCTCCTCGGACCGGGGAGCTGTTTTTT
TRBV7-6	TRBJ2-5	once	.	CASSIAETQYF	TGTGCCAGCAGCATCGCGGAGACCCAGTACTTC
TRBV11-1	TRBJ1-1	.	.	CASSSVRGSEAFF	TGTGCCAGCAGCTCGGTACGAGGGAGTGAAGCTTTCTTT
TRBV28	TRBJ1-2	.	.	CAIGQPNLGYTF	TGTGCCATCGGACAGCCCAATCTGGGCTACACCTTC
TRBV27	TRBJ2-3	.	TRBD2	CASSFRRGGNTDTQYF	TGTGCCAGCAGTTTTAGGCGGGGGGGCAACACAGATACGCAGTATTTT
TRBV28	TRBJ1-2	.	TRBD1	CASSLQDRGGGGYTF	TGTGCCAGCAGTTTACAAGACAGGGGAGGAGGAGGCTACACCTTC
TRBV28	TRBJ2-1	once	TRBD1	CASIATGYNEQFF	TGTGCCAGCATTGCGACAGGGTACAATGAGCAGTTCTTC
TRBV18	TRBJ2-7	.	TRBD1	CASSPNPGQNYEQYF	TGTGCCAGCTCACCAAATCCGGGACAGAACTACGAGCAGTACTTC
TRBV11-2	TRBJ1-3	.	.	CASSSNMAGATGNTIYF	TGTGCCAGCAGCTCCAACATGGCAGGGGCGACTGGAAACACCATATATTTT
TRBV10-3	TRBJ2-3	.	TRBD1	CATRGTGPPFQYF	TGTGCTACCAGAGGGACAGGGCCCCCGTTTCAGTATTTT
TRBV28	TRBJ1-6	.	TRBD1	CASRQTGRNSPLHF	TGTGCCAGCAGACAGACAGGGCGCAATTCACCCCTCCACTTT
TRBV5-8	TRBJ2-3	.	.	CASSLGTAQYSTDTQYF	TGTGCCAGCAGCTTGGGGACAGCTCAATACTCCACAGATACGCAGTATTTT
TRBV11-2	TRBJ2-5	.	.	CASSYNSQETQYF	TGTGCCAGCAGCTATAACTCCCAAGAGACCCAGTACTTC
TRBV7-8	TRBJ2-6	.	.	CASSPHNVLTF	TGTGCCAGCAGCCCACATAACGTCCTGACTTTC
TRBV29-1	TRBJ1-4	.	.	CSVGSDEKLFF	TGCAGCGTTGGTTCAGATGAAAAACTGTTTTTT
TRBV4-2	TRBJ1-6	.	TRBD1	CASSQEWDRVESPLHF	TGTGCCAGCAGCCAAGAGTGGGACAGGGTCGAATCACCCCTCCACTTT